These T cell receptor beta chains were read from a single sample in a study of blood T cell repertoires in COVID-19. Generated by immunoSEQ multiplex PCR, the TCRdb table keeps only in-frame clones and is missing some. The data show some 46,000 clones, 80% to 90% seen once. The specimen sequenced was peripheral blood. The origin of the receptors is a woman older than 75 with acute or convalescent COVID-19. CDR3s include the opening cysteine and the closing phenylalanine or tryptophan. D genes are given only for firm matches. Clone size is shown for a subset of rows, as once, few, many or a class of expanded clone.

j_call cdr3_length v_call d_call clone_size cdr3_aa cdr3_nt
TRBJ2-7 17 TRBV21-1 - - CASSKDTGQGLTYEQYF TGTGCCAGCAGCAAAGATACGGGCCAGGGATTGACCTACGAGCAGTACTTC
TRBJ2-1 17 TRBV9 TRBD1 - CASSYSTGATPSNEQFF TGTGCCAGCAGCTACTCGACAGGGGCGACCCCCTCCAATGAGCAGTTCTTC
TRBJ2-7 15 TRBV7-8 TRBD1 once CASSHVGTESYEQYF TGTGCCAGCAGCCACGTTGGGACAGAGTCCTACGAGCAGTACTTC
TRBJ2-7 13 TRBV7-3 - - CASSNRDSYEQYF TGTGCCAGCAGCAACAGGGATTCCTACGAGCAGTACTTC
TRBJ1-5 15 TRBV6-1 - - CASSELKQGNQPQHF TGTGCCAGCAGTGAACTTAAACAGGGCAATCAGCCCCAGCATTTT
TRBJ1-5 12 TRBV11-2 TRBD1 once CASSTGGQPQHF TGTGCCAGCAGCACAGGGGGACAGCCCCAGCATTTT
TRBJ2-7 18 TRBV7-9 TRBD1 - CASSRQPGQGAQIYEQYF TGTGCCAGCAGCCGACAGCCGGGACAGGGGGCTCAGATCTACGAGCAGTACTTC
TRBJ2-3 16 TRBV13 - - CASRSEGDWNTDTQYF TGTGCCAGCAGATCAGAGGGGGATTGGAACACAGATACGCAGTATTTT
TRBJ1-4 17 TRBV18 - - CASSPLLGSAGDEKLFF TGTGCCAGCTCACCACTTCTAGGGTCGGCAGGGGATGAAAAACTGTTTTTT
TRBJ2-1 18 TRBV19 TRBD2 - CASRPQRGSGGFGNEQFF TGTGCCAGTAGACCCCAACGTGGTAGCGGGGGGTTTGGCAATGAGCAGTTCTTC
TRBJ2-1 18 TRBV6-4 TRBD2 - CASSDSLNPGGSYNEQFF TGTGCCAGCAGTGACTCACTTAACCCGGGGGGTTCTTACAATGAGCAGTTCTTC
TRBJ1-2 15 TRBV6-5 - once CATQQNFGTNYGYTF TGTGCCACCCAACAAAACTTCGGGACAAACTATGGCTACACCTTC